This TCR beta chain was obtained from a study of blood T cell repertoires in COVID-19. This CDR3 is built from 15 residues. The V and J ends lost 6 bases and 8 bases, in that order; junction bases with no gene match: 11. The germline CDR1 and CDR2 sequences are SNHLY and FYNNEI. Sequenced by immunoSEQ multiplex PCR; TCRdb stores in-frame clones only, minus some. The table has some 250,000 clones, around 90% seen once; the top ten hold 0.95% to 1.5%. The J gene is TRBJ2-5, the V gene TRBV2; 11 nucleotides match TRBD2. This TCR derives from a human donor in a cohort exposed to, infected with or recovered from COVID-19 (not recorded which). The donor label of this sample is uncertain. The sequencing sample was made of PBMCs or T cells enriched from blood (not recorded which). CDR3 in amino acids: CASRPPGLAGGTQYF. CDR3 in DNA: TGTGCCAGCAGGCCCCCCGGGCTAGCGGGGGGCACCCAGTACTTC. Based on the CDR3 plus reference TRBV2 and TRBJ2-5, the full variable domain is EPEVTQTPSHQVTQMGQEVILRCVPISNHLYFYWYRQILGQKVEFLVSFYNNEISEKSEIFDDQFSVERPDGSNFTLKIRSTKLEDSAMYFCASRPPGLAGGTQYFGPGTRLLVL.